The 26 T cell receptor beta chains in this list originate from one sample, sequenced in a study of blood T cells in healthy people across ages. A J-beta primer mix and a sample-barcoded 5' primer were used in a second PCR of about 7 to 12 cycles. A single record per CDR3 protein comes from TCRdb applying MiXCR to the 5' RACE reads. Counted here are 1.8 million or so distinct CDR3 sequences, 39% occurring once; the ten biggest clones make up 20% to 25%. The sequenced sample was blood. These receptors came from a human donor in good health.

The chain couples TRBV9 to TRBJ1-2; 8 positions agree with TRBD1. Looked up from germline, CDR1 is SGDLS and CDR2 is YYNGEE. V lost 3 bases, J lost 10 bases, and 5 bases stayed unmatched. The CDR3 runs 12 residues. The CDR3 here is CASSETQGDYTF. CDR3 sequence (DNA): TGTGCCAGCAGCGAGACACAGGGGGACTACACCTTC.

As regards this clonotype: Just one base apart from a much larger clone, this may be a read error. The chain uses TRBV20-1 and TRBJ2-5, with D tentatively TRBD1 or TRBD2 (5 bases each). The DNA end is more similar to TRBJ2-1, so the J call may be wrong. The CDR3 runs 13 residues. The germline gives CDR1 DFQATT, CDR2 SNEGSKA (reference sequence). The CDR3 DNA follows: TGCAGTGCTATTGGGACGTACCAAGAGACCCAGTTCTTC. It translates to CSAIGTYQETQFF.

Comment on this clonotype: Sequence at one end of the junction differs from germline and may be a read error. This chain uses TRBV6-5 with TRBJ2-3; TRBD2 might be the D (6 bases). CDR1 MNHEY and CDR2 SVGAGI come from the germline V gene. This CDR3 spans 17 amino acids. The CDR3 DNA reads TGTGCCAACAGTTACCGTCCTGCGGGACTGAGCACAGATACGCAGTATTTT. Translated: CANSYRPAGLSTDTQYF.

This clonotype was seen only a few times. The chain combines TRBV5-1 with TRBJ1-2; D is uncertain. The CDR3 has 15 residues. Trimming stripped 1 base from V and 4 bases from J, with 14 bases between. CDR1 SGHRS and CDR2 YFSETQ come from the germline V gene. The CDR3 region is CASSLSAGRSYGYTF. CDR3 in DNA: TGCGCCAGCAGCTTGTCGGCCGGCCGGAGCTATGGCTACACCTTC.

The V gene is TRBV28, the J gene TRBJ1-2; 7 nucleotides line up with TRBD1. The CDR3 is made up of 15 amino acids. Looked up from germline, CDR1 is MDHEN and CDR2 is SYDVKM. Losses at the gene ends were 2 bases for V and 4 bases for J; bases not matched to a gene: 7. CDR3 protein: CASSLIGGVSYGYTF. As DNA, the CDR3 is TGTGCCAGCAGTTTAATAGGGGGCGTCAGCTATGGCTACACCTTC.

This chain joins TRBV6-5 and TRBJ1-2; D uncertain. The CDR3 runs 16 residues. Germline CDR1 is MNHEY and CDR2 is SVGAGI. With 2 bases removed from V and 2 bases from J, the gap between germline ends came to 15 bases. The DNA of the CDR3 is TGTGCCAGCAGTTACAAAATTCCGGGGAGCAACTATGGCTACACCTTC. Its protein product is CASSYKIPGSNYGYTF.

The chain combines TRBV20-1 with TRBJ1-2, with 8 positions matching TRBD1. Trimming at V came to 6 bases and at J to 7 bases, leaving 4 bases not matched to a gene. CDR1 is DFQATT, CDR2 SNEGSKA, per germline (reference sequence). The CDR3 covers 11 residues. CDR3 sequence reads: CSAVDRGGYTF. The CDR3 nucleotides read TGCAGTGCCGTAGACAGGGGTGGCTACACCTTC.

The V call is TRBV5-1, the J call TRBJ1-2; TRBD1 aligns across 9 bases. Trimming removed 2 bases from V and 7 bases from J; junction bases left unmatched: 12. The CDR3 totals 16 residues. Germline V gene sequence: CDR1 SGHRS, CDR2 YFSETQ. CDR3 nucleotide sequence: TGCGCCAGCAGCTTCAGCAGTACAGGGGGCAAGTTTGGCTACACCTTC. The encoded protein is CASSFSSTGGKFGYTF.

CDR3 in amino acids: CASSVGNLKGYEQYF. Written as DNA, the CDR3 is TGTGCCAGCAGCGTAGGAAACCTTAAGGGCTACGAGCAGTACTTC. This chain connects TRBV9 to TRBJ2-1; D not resolved. TRBJ2-7 explains the end of the DNA better; the J call may be wrong. This CDR3 is built from 15 residues. Germline CDR1 is SGDLS and CDR2 is YYNGEE.

V usage is TRBV5-6 and J usage is TRBJ1-2; D might be TRBD1 (5 bases). V was shortened by 0 bases and J by 9 bases, with 21 bases between the two germline ends. Germline loops: CDR1 SGHDT, CDR2 YYEEEE. The CDR3 runs 16 residues. In DNA, the CDR3 is TGTGCCAGCAGCTTGGCCGGAACCGGGACCGTCGCACGCTACACCTTC. It specifies CASSLAGTGTVARYTF.

In this sample, this clonotype turned up a few times. The chain employs TRBV5-1 and TRBJ2-7; 9 bases line up with TRBD1. Per the germline V gene, CDR1 is SGHRS and CDR2 is YFSETQ. V trimming: 0 bases; J trimming: 3 bases; junction bases outside the gene matches: 4. The CDR3 has 15 amino acids. The chain's CDR3 is CASSLAMGQGYEQYF. The CDR3 coding sequence is TGCGCCAGCAGCTTGGCCATGGGACAGGGCTACGAGCAGTACTTC.

As to this clonotype: Germline and junction disagree at one end, which may indicate a read error. The chain uses TRBV29-1 and TRBJ1-2; the D gene is possibly TRBD1 (5 bases). In germline, CDR1 is SQVTM, CDR2 ANQGSEA. The CDR3 runs to 13 residues. This CDR3 is CSVLSQGPYGYTF. CDR3 nucleotide sequence: TGTAGTGTCTTGTCTCAGGGTCCGTATGGCTACACCTTC.

This clonotype was counted a few times. The V call is TRBV27, the J call TRBJ2-6, with 9 bases identical to TRBD1. The germline gives CDR1 MNHEY, CDR2 SMNVEV (reference sequence). This CDR3 spans 20 amino acids. Trimming took 8 bases from V and 0 from J; bases not matched to a gene: 17. The CDR3 coding sequence is TGTGCCAGCGGCCACCGGTACGGGACAGGGCGGAACTCTGGGGCCAACGTCCTGACTTTC. Encoded protein: CASGHRYGTGRNSGANVLTF.

Points on this clonotype: The conserved closing phenylalanine or tryptophan is absent in this CDR3, likely reflecting a read error. This sequence joins TRBV5-1 and TRBJ2-5; D is ambiguous. CDR1 is SGHRS, CDR2 YFSETQ, per germline. The CDR3 covers 12 residues. Deletions cut 0 bases from V and 1 base from J, with 1 base between. CDR3: CASSLVQETQYY. In nucleotides, the CDR3 is TGCGCCAGCAGCTTGGTCCAAGAGACCCAGTACTAC.

The CDR3 DNA reads as TGTGCCAGCAGTCCTTCCGAGGGGTCCCAGCATTTT. It encodes CASSPSEGSQHF. The chain uses TRBV6-6 and TRBJ1-5; D is perhaps TRBD1 (5 bases). The germline gives CDR1 MNHNY, CDR2 SVGAGI (reference sequence). V lost 5 bases and J lost 11, with 13 bases in between. The CDR3 length is 12 residues.

The rearrangement joins TRBV27 to TRBJ2-2; TRBD1 might be the D (6 bases). The germline V gene encodes CDR1 MNHEY and CDR2 SMNVEV (reference sequence). Trimming pared 6 bases from V and 6 bases from J, leaving 20 bases between. This CDR3 spans 16 amino acids. In nucleotides, the CDR3 is TGTGCCAGCAGCCAAAACAGGGAAATTGGCGCCGGGGAGCTGTTTTTT. This sequence encodes CASSQNREIGAGELFF.

The V call is TRBV7-2, the J call TRBJ1-5, with D maybe TRBD1 (5 bases). The CDR3 covers 14 residues. V lost 2 bases to trimming and J lost 4 bases, with 9 bases between them. The germline CDR1 and CDR2 sequences are SGHTA and FQGNSA. The CDR3 is CASSLTRGNQPQHF. The CDR3 DNA reads TGTGCCAGCAGCTTAACGAGGGGTAATCAGCCCCAGCATTTT.

The CDR3 loop is CASRTMGQTYEQYF. CDR3 sequence (DNA): TGTGCCAGCAGGACCATGGGACAGACTTACGAGCAGTACTTC. The chain recombines TRBV6-5 with TRBJ2-7; 7 bases align to TRBD1. V lost 6 bases and J lost 4; bases outside the gene matches: 9. CDR1 is MNHEY and CDR2 is SVGAGI in the germline V gene. The CDR3 consists of 14 residues.

The chain combines TRBV29-1 with TRBJ1-2, with D possibly being TRBD1 (5 bases). Trimming removed 7 bases at V and 8 bases at J, with 20 bases between. This CDR3 is 13 amino acids long. In germline, CDR1 is SQVTM, CDR2 ANQGSEA. CDR3: CSAALWGMGGYTF. The CDR3 region has the DNA TGCAGCGCCGCACTTTGGGGGATGGGGGGCTACACCTTC.

This clonotype was observed at least ten times. The chain employs TRBV7-3 and TRBJ2-1; D might be TRBD1 (6 bases). Trimming removed 1 base from V and 9 bases from J, with 10 bases in between. The CDR3 is 13 residues long. From germline, CDR1 is SGHTA and CDR2 FQGTGA. The DNA for the CDR3 is TGTGCCAGCAGCTTAAGTCAAGGGGGTGAGCAGTTCTTC. Translated, it gives CASSLSQGGEQFF.

J is TRBJ1-2 and V is TRBV6-2 or TRBV6-3, with a tentative D call TRBD1 (5 bases). Looked up from germline, CDR1 is MNHEY and CDR2 is SVGEGT. Trimming stripped 8 bases from V and 4 bases from J, with 14 bases between. This CDR3 comprises 13 residues. The CDR3 loop reads CASLSGTVYGYTF. The CDR3 coding sequence is TGTGCCAGCCTGTCCGGGACGGTCTATGGCTACACCTTC.

This chain connects TRBV2 to TRBJ1-4; 7 nucleotides line up with TRBD1. The CDR3 is 14 residues long. V was clipped by 4 bases and J by 4 bases; unmatched bases: 3. Germline V lookup: CDR1 SNHLY, CDR2 FYNNEI. As DNA, the CDR3 is TGTGCCAGCAGTGGGAACAGGGGTAATGAAAAACTGTTTTTT. Translated, it gives CASSGNRGNEKLFF.

The J gene is TRBJ2-2, the V gene TRBV19; TRBD1 matches at 8 bases. Per germline, CDR1 LNHDA and CDR2 SQIVND (reference sequence). The CDR3 has 15 amino acids. J was trimmed by 4 bases and V by 5 bases; bases with no gene match: 6. CDR3 in amino acids: CASSPQGVGTGELFF. CDR3 nucleotide sequence: TGTGCCAGTAGTCCACAGGGGGTAGGCACCGGGGAGCTGTTTTTT.

This clonotype occurred a few times. The germline gene is not matched at one end of the junction; a read error may be the cause. The chain employs TRBV4-1 and TRBJ2-5; TRBD1 matches 7 bases. The J call could be wrong; TRBJ2-7 is a better fit for the DNA end. The germline V gene has CDR1 MGHRA and CDR2 YSYEKL. The CDR3 consists of 16 residues. The DNA of the CDR3 is TGCACCAGCAGCCAAGCTCCGACAGGGTTAAACTACGAGCAGTACTTC. Translated, it gives CTSSQAPTGLNYEQYF.

The V and J genes are TRBV5-6 and TRBJ1-1, with 7 nucleotides matching TRBD1. The CDR3 consists of 16 residues. Germline trimming cut 2 bases from V and 0 bases from J; bases unmatched to any gene: 7. CDR1 is SGHDT and CDR2 is YYEEEE in the germline V gene. CDR3: CASSLRQGNMNTEAFF. DNA for the CDR3: TGTGCCAGCAGCTTAAGACAGGGAAACATGAACACTGAAGCTTTCTTT.

The J gene is TRBJ1-1, the V gene TRBV6-2 or TRBV6-3; the match to TRBD1 covers 7 bases. CDR3 size: 17 residues. Trimming at V came to 0 bases and at J to 4 bases, leaving 11 bases not matched to a gene. Looked up from germline, CDR1 is MNHEY and CDR2 is SVGEGT. The CDR3 region has the DNA TGTGCCAGCAGTTACTCTCCGACAGGGAGTGTCGGCACTGAAGCTTTCTTT. Its translation is CASSYSPTGSVGTEAFF.